This is a list of T cell receptor beta chains from one sample in a study of T-cell memory formation after mild COVID-19. Via MiXCR, TCRdb re-called the 5' RACE reads, giving one row per CDR3 protein. Here the sample spans a few hundred thousand distinct CDR3 sequences, 20% to 30% being singletons. Sequencing was carried out using PBMCs or a T cell subset sorted from them (not recorded which). The receptor set was obtained from an adult woman who had mild COVID-19 (a few samples of this study predate the infection). Cell type and time point are not known. The CDR3 runs from the conserved cysteine through the conserved F or W. Fields, in order: J gene, D gene, CDR3 length, clone size, V gene, CDR3 protein, CDR3 DNA. The D gene is left open where the match is weak. Expanded clones are given a class, and other clones once, few, many or no size at all.

TRBJ1-5 | TRBD1 | 15 | - | TRBV20-1 | CSADPQGWSNQPQHF | TGCAGTGCGGACCCACAGGGGTGGAGCAATCAGCCCCAGCATTTT
TRBJ2-5 | TRBD2 | 16 | many | TRBV20-1 | CSARGTSGVHQETQYF | TGCAGTGCTCGCGGGACTAGCGGGGTCCACCAAGAGACCCAGTACTTC
TRBJ2-3 | - | 16 | - | TRBV7-2 | CASSSSRGGYTDTQYF | TGTGCCAGCAGCTCCTCGAGGGGCGGATACACAGATACGCAGTATTTT
TRBJ2-1 | - | 11 | few | TRBV13 | CASSISNEQFF | TGTGCCAGCAGCATAAGCAATGAGCAGTTCTTC
TRBJ1-1 | - | 13 | few | TRBV9 | CASSVEGVTEAFF | TGTGCCAGCAGCGTAGAGGGTGTCACTGAAGCTTTCTTT
TRBJ2-1 | - | 14 | few | TRBV24-1 | CATSDLWRDDEQFF | TGTGCCACCAGTGATTTGTGGCGGGATGATGAGCAGTTCTTC
TRBJ2-3 | - | 16 | - | TRBV5-1 | CASERGPRGLADTQYF | TGCGCCAGTGAACGAGGGCCGCGGGGTCTCGCAGATACGCAGTATTTT
TRBJ2-2 | TRBD2 | 16 | - | TRBV29-1 | CSVASGGAWGTGVLFF | TGCAGCGTTGCTAGCGGGGGGGCCTGGGGCACCGGGGTGCTGTTTTTT
TRBJ2-1 | TRBD2 | 15 | few | TRBV6-5 | CASSYGLAAYNEQFF | TGTGCCAGCAGTTATGGGCTAGCGGCCTACAATGAGCAGTTCTTC
TRBJ1-3 | - | 14 | - | TRBV30 | CAWSLQSSGSTIYF | TGTGCCTGGAGTTTACAGTCCTCTGGAAGCACCATATATTTT
TRBJ2-1 | TRBD2 | 14 | - | TRBV2 | CASTAGALNNEQFF | TGTGCCAGCACGGCGGGAGCCCTCAACAATGAGCAGTTCTTC